The 4 T cell receptor beta chains below were found in one sample sequenced in a study of cytomegalovirus exposure and HLA in healthy donors. PCR employed 60 Vbeta and 13 Jbeta primers. TCRdb keeps only in-frame clones here, not all; method: immunoSEQ multiplex PCR. The data show approximately 200,000 clones, 60% to 80% seen once. Sequencing was performed on PBMCs. Receptor source: a woman aged 25-40 years in good health and CMV-seropositive.

J is TRBJ2-1 and V is TRBV27; 9 nucleotides agree with TRBD1. The CDR3 has 17 residues. Germline V gives CDR1 MNHEY, CDR2 SMNVEV (reference sequence). Trimming removed 5 bases from V and 2 bases from J; junction bases left unmatched: 10. For the CDR3, the DNA is TGTGCCAGCAGTACACCGAAGGGGACAGGGACCTACAATGAGCAGTTCTTC. Its protein is CASSTPKGTGTYNEQFF.

The rearrangement joins TRBV2 to TRBJ2-1; 10 bases are a match to TRBD2. CDR1 is SNHLY and CDR2 is FYNNEI in the germline V gene. Germline trimming cut 3 bases from V and 1 base from J; bases unmatched to any gene: 6. The CDR3 spans 17 residues. This chain's CDR3 is CASSDGLAGESYNEQFF. CDR3 DNA sequence: TGTGCCAGCAGTGATGGGCTAGCGGGAGAATCCTACAATGAGCAGTTCTTC.

The J gene is TRBJ1-2, the V gene TRBV27; maybe TRBD1 (6 bases). Trimming removed 5 bases from V and 8 bases from J, with 21 bases in between. The germline V gene encodes CDR1 MNHEY and CDR2 SMNVEV (reference sequence). The CDR3 spans 15 residues. The CDR3 bases are TGTGCCAGCAGTAATTTAGGAACAGGGAAATTCGGCTACACCTTC. The encoded protein is CASSNLGTGKFGYTF.

The chain couples TRBV2 to TRBJ1-4; 10 bases agree with TRBD1. CDR1 and CDR2 from the germline V gene are SNHLY and FYNNEI. This CDR3 has 14 residues. V shed 6 bases and J 7 bases; nucleotides not matched to a gene: 5. The CDR3 DNA follows: TGTGCCAGCAGGCGACAGGGGGCCGGTGAAAAACTGTTTTTT. Translated: CASRRQGAGEKLFF.